These T cell receptor beta chains were read from a single sample in a study of blood T cell repertoires in COVID-19. TCRdb's copy holds only in-frame clones and misses some; the assay was immunoSEQ multiplex PCR. The table has 35,000 to 50,000 clones, approximately 91% seen once; the top ten hold approximately 2.3%. Material: peripheral blood. The source of these receptors is a middle-aged man with active COVID-19. Both conserved end residues are part of each CDR3. Fields, in order: V gene, clone size, J gene, D gene, CDR3 DNA, CDR3 protein. The D gene is left open where the match is weak. Expanded clones get a size class; other rows say once, few or many, or leave the size out.

TRBV14	-	TRBJ1-2	-	TGTGCCAGCAGCCAAGGGGGGGGATCAGGACCCTATGGCTACACCTTC	CASSQGGGSGPYGYTF
TRBV7-8	-	TRBJ2-2	-	TGTGCCAGCAGCCTACCGGACTACGCCGGGGAGCTGTTTTTT	CASSLPDYAGELFF
TRBV7-9	few	TRBJ2-7	TRBD2	TGTGCCAGCAGCGGGTTTAGCGGGAGCTACGAGCAGTACTTC	CASSGFSGSYEQYF
TRBV6-2/TRBV6-3	-	TRBJ2-7	-	TGTGCCAGCAGTTCCCCTTACTACGAGCAGTACTTC	CASSSPYYEQYF
TRBV5-1	-	TRBJ2-2	-	TGCGCCAGCAGCTTCTTCTCCTACACCGGGGAGCTGTTTTTT	CASSFFSYTGELFF
TRBV18	-	TRBJ2-5	-	TGTGCCAGCTCACCAACCCCTAGTAAAGAGACCCAGTACTTC	CASSPTPSKETQYF
TRBV7-6	-	TRBJ1-1	TRBD1	TGTGCCAGCAGCTCGCAGGGGGGGAACACTGAAGCTTTCTTT	CASSSQGGNTEAFF
TRBV5-1	-	TRBJ2-7	TRBD1	TGCGCCAGCAGCTTCGGACAGGGGATCTACGAGCAGTACTTC	CASSFGQGIYEQYF
TRBV20-1	once	TRBJ2-4	TRBD2	TGCAGTGCTAGTAGGCCCAGCGGGAGGGGTTTCGAACAGTACTTC	CSASRPSGRGFEQYF
TRBV7-3	-	TRBJ2-3	TRBD2	TGTGCCAGCAGCTTCCTCCCCTCTGGCGGGAGGGGTGATACGCAGTATTTT	CASSFLPSGGRGDTQYF
TRBV3-1/TRBV3-2	-	TRBJ2-5	TRBD2	TGTGCCAGCAGCCAAGATCGTAACGGGAGGGCCTGGGAGACCCAGTACTTC	CASSQDRNGRAWETQYF
TRBV5-1	-	TRBJ1-2	-	TGCGCCAGCAGCCTCCGCTTCCGAGACTACACCTTC	CASSLRFRDYTF
TRBV2	once	TRBJ2-7	TRBD1	TGTGCCAGCAGTGAAGCCAGATTCGACAGGGGGGCTTACGAGCAGTACTTC	CASSEARFDRGAYEQYF
TRBV18	once	TRBJ1-2	-	TGTGCCAGCTCACCTCCCTCGGCAGGGCTGCGGGGCTACACCTTC	CASSPPSAGLRGYTF
TRBV9	-	TRBJ2-5	-	TGTGCCAGCAGCCCACGGACAGACCAAGAGACCCAGTACTTC	CASSPRTDQETQYF
TRBV5-6	-	TRBJ1-2	-	TGTGCCAGCAGCTTGCGTCCGGACACCTATGGCTACACCTTC	CASSLRPDTYGYTF
TRBV6-6	once	TRBJ1-2	-	TGTGCCAGCGGGGGGGGCTATGGCTACACCTTC	CASGGGYGYTF
TRBV14	-	TRBJ1-1	-	TGTGCCAGCAGCCAATACAAGGGAGTATACACTGAAGCTTTCTTT	CASSQYKGVYTEAFF
TRBV5-1	-	TRBJ2-7	-	TGCGCCAGCAGCTTGCCAGGGCCGTTCTACGAGCAGTACTTC	CASSLPGPFYEQYF
TRBV28	-	TRBJ1-2	TRBD1	TGTGCCAGCAGCCCGGACAGGGCAGGCTATGGCTACACCTTC	CASSPDRAGYGYTF